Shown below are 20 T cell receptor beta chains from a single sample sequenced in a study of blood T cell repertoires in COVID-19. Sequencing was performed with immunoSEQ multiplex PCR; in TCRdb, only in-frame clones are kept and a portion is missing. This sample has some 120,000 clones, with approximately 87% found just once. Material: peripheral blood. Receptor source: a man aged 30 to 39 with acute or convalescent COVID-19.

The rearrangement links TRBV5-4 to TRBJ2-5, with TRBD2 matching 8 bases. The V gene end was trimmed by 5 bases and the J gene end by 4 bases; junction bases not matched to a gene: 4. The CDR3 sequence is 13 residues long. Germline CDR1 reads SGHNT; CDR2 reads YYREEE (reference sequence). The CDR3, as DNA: TGTGCCAGCAGGACGGGACTAGGAGAGACCCAGTACTTC. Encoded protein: CASRTGLGETQYF.

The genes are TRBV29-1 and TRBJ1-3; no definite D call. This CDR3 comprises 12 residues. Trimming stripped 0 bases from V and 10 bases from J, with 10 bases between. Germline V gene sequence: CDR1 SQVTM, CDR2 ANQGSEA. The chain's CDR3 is CSVEDGYGTIYF. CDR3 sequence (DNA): TGCAGCGTTGAAGACGGGTACGGGACCATATATTTT.

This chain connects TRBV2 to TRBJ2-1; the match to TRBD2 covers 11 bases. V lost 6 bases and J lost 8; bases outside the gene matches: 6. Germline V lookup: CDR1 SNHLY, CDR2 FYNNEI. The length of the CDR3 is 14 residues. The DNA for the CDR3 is TGTGCCAGCAGAACTAGCGGGAGTGAAGATGAGCAGTTCTTC. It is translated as CASRTSGSEDEQFF.

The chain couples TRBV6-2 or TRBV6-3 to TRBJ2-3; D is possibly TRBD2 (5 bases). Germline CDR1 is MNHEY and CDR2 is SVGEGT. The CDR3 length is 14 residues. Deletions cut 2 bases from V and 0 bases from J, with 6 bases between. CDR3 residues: CASSYEGSTDTQYF. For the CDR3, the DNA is TGTGCCAGCAGTTACGAGGGAAGCACAGATACGCAGTATTTT.

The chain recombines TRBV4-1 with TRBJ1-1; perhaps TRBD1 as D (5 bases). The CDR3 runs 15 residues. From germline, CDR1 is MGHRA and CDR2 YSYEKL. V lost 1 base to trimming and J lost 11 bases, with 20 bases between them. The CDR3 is CASSQAGVESGGAFF. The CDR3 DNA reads TGCGCCAGCAGCCAAGCCGGCGTCGAGAGCGGGGGGGCTTTCTTT.

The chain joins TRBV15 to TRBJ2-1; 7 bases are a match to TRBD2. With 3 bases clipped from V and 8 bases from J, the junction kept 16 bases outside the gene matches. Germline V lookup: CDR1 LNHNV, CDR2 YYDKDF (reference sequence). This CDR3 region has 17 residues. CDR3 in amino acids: CATSSTLKTSLSDEQFF. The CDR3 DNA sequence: TGTGCCACCAGCAGTACCCTAAAGACTAGCCTAAGCGATGAGCAGTTCTTC.

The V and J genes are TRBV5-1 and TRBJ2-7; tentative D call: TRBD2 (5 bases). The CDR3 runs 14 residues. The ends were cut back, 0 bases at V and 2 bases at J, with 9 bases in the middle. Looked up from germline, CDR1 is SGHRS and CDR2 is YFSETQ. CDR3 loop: CASSLDPEAYEQYF. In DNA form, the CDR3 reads TGCGCCAGCAGCTTGGATCCGGAGGCCTACGAGCAGTACTTC.

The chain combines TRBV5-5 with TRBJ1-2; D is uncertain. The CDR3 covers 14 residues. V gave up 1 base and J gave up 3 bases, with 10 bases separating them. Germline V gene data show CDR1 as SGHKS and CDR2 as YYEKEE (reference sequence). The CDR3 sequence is CASSLRETYYGYTF. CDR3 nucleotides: TGTGCCAGCAGCTTGCGGGAGACCTACTATGGCTACACCTTC.

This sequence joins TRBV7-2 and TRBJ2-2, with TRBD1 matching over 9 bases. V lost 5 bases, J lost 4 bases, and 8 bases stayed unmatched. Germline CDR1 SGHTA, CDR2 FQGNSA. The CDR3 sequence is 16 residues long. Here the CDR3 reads CASSPGTGRVTGELFF. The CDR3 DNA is TGTGCCAGCAGCCCGGGGACAGGGAGGGTCACCGGGGAGCTGTTTTTT.

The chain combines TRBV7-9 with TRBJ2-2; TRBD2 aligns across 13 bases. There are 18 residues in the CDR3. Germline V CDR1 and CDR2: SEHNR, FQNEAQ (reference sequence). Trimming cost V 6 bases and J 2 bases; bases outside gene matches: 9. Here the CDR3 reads CASSYRLAGGLNTGELFF. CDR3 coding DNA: TGTGCCAGCAGTTACAGACTAGCGGGAGGCCTAAACACCGGGGAGCTGTTTTTT.

The CDR3 reads CAIRGDRYYGYTF. CDR3 in DNA: TGTGCCATCAGGGGGGACAGGTACTATGGCTACACCTTC. The genes are TRBV10-3 and TRBJ1-2; 8 nucleotides match TRBD1. The trim removed 6 bases at V and 3 bases at J, leaving 3 bases unmatched. Germline V gene data show CDR1 as ENHRY and CDR2 as SYGVKD. The CDR3 loop spans 13 amino acids.

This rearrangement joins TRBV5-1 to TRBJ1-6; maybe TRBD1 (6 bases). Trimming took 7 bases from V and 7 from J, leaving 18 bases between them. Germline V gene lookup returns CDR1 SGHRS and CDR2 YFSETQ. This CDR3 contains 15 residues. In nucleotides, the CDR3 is TGCGCCAGCTCATATAGCGGGGGACAAAATTCACCCCTCCACTTT. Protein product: CASSYSGGQNSPLHF.

This CDR3 reads CASSDGLNTEAFF. CDR3 DNA sequence: TGTGCCAGCAGTGATGGCTTGAACACTGAAGCTTTCTTT. This chain links TRBV2 with TRBJ1-1; the D is unclear. The CDR3 contains 13 residues. V was cut by 3 bases and J by 0 bases, with 5 bases left in between. CDR1 and CDR2 (germline): SNHLY, FYNNEI.

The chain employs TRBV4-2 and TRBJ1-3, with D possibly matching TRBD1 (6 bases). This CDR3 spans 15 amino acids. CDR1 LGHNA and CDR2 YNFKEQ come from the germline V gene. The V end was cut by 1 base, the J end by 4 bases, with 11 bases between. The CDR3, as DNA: TGTGCCAGCAGCCAAGCCCGGACAGAAGGAAACACCATATATTTT. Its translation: CASSQARTEGNTIYF.

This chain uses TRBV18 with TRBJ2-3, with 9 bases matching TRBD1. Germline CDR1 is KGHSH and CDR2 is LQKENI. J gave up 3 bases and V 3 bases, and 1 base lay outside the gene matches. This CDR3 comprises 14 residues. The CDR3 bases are TGTGCCAGCTCACCCGGACAGGGGACAGATACGCAGTATTTT. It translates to CASSPGQGTDTQYF. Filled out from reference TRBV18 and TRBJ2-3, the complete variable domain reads NAGVMQNPRHLVRRRGQEARLRCSPMKGHSHVYWYRQLPEEGLKFMVYLQKENIIDESGMPKERFSAEFPKEGPSILRIQQVVRGDSAAYFCASSPGQGTDTQYFGPGTRLTVL.

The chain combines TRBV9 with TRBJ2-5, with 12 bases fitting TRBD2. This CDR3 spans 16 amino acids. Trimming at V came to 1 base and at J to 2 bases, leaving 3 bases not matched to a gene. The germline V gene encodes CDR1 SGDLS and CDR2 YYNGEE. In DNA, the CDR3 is TGTGCCAGCAGCGTACTCGGGACTAGCGGGCAAGAGACCCAGTACTTC. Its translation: CASSVLGTSGQETQYF.

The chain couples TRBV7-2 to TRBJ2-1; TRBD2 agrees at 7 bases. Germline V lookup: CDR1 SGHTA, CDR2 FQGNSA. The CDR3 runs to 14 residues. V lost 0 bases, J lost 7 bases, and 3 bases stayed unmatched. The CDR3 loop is CASSLASGRNEQFF. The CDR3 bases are TGTGCCAGCAGCTTAGCGTCCGGGAGGAATGAGCAGTTCTTC.

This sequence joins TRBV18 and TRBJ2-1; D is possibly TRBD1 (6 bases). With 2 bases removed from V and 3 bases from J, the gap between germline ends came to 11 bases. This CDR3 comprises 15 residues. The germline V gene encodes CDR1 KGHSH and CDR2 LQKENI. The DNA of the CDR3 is TGTGCCAGCTCACCAGACAGGTCGGGCTACAATGAGCAGTTCTTC. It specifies CASSPDRSGYNEQFF.

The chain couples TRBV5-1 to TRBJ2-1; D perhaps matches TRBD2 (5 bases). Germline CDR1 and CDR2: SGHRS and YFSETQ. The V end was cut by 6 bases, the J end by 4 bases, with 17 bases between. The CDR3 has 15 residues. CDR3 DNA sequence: TGCGCCAGCAACTCCGGGATCTTGGCATACAATGAGCAGTTCTTC. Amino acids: CASNSGILAYNEQFF.

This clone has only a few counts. The CDR3 loop is CASTSGSGGNQPQHF. CDR3 nucleotides: TGTGCCAGCACAAGCGGATCGGGGGGCAATCAGCCCCAGCATTTT. The genes are TRBV6-5 and TRBJ1-5; D may be TRBD1 (5 bases). The germline V gene has CDR1 MNHEY and CDR2 SVGAGI. This CDR3 is built from 15 residues. V gave up 7 bases and J gave up 2 bases, with 15 bases separating them.